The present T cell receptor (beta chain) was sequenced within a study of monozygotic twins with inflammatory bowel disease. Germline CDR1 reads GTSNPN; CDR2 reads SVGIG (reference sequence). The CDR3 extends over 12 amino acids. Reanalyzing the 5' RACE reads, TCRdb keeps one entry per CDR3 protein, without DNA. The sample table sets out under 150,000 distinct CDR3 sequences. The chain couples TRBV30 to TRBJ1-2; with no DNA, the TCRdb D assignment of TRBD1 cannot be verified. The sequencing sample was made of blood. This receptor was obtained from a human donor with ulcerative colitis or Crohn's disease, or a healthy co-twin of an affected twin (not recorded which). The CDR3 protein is CAWTDRAYGYTF.